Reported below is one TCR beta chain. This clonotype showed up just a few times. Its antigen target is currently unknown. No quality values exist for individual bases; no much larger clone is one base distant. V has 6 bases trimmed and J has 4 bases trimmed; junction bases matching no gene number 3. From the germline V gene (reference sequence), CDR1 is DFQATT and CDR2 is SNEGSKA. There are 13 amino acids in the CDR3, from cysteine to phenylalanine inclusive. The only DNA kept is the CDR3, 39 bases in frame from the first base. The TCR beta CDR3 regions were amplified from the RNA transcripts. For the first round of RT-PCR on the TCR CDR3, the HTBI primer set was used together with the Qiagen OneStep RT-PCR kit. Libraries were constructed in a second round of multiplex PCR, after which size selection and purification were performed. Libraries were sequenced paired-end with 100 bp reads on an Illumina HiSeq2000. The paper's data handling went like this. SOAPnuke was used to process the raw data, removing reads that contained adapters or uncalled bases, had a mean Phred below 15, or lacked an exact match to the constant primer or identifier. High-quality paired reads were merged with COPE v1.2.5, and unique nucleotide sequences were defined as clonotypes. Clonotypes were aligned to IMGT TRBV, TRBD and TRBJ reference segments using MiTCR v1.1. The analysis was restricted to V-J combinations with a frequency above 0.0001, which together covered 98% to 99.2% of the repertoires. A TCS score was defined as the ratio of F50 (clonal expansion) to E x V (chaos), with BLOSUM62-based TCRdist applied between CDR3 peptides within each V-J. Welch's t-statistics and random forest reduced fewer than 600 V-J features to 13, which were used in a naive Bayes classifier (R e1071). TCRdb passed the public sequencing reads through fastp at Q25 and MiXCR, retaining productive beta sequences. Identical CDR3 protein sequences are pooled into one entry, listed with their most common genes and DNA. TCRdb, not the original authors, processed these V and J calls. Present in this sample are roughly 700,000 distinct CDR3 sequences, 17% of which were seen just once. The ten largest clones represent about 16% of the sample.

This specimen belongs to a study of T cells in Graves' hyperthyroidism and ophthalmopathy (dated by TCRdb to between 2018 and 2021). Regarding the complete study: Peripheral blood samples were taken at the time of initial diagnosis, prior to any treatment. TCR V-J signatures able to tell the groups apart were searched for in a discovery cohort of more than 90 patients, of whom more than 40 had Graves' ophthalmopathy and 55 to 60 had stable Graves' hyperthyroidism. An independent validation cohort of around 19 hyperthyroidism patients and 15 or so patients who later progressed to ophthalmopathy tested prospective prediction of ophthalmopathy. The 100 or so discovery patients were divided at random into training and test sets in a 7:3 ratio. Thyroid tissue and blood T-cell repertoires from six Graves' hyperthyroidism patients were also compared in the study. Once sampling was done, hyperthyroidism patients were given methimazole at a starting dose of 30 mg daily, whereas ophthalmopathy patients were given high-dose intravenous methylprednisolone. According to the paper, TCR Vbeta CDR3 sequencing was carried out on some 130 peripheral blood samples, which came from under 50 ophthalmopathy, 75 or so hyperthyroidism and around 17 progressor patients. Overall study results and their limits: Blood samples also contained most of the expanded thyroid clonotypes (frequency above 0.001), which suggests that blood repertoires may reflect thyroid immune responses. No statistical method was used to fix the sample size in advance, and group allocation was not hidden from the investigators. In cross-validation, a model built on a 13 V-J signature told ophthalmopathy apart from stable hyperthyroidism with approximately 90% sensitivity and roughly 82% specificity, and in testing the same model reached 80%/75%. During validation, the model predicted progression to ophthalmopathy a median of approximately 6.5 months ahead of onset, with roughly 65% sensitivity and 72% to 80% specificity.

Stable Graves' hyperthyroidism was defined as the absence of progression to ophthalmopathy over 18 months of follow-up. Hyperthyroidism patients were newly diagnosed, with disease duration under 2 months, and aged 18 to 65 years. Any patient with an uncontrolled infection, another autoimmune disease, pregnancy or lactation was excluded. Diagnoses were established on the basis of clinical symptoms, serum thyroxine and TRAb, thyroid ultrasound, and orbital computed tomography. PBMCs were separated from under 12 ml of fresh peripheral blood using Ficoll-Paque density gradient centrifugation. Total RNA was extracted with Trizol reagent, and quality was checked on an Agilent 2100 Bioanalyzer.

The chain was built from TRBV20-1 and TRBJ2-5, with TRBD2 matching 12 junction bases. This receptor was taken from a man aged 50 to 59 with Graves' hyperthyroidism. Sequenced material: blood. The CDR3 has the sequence CSARTSGIETQYF. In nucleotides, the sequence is TGCAGTGCCAGGACTAGCGGGATAGAGACCCAGTACTTC.